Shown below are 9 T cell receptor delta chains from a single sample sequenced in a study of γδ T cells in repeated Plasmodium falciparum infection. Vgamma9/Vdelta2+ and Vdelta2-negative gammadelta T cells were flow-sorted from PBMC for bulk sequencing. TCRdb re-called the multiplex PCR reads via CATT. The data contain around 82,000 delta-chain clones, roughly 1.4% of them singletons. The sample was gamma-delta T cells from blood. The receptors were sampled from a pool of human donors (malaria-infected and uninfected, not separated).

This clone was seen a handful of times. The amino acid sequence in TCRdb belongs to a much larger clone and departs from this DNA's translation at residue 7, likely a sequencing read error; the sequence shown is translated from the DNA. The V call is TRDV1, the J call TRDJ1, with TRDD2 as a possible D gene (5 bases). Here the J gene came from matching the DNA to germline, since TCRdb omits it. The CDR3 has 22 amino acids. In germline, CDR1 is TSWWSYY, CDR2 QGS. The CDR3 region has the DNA TGTGCTCTTGGGGACTACTACCGCCCTACGTACGATTGGACGGGCGCCACCAATAAACTCATCTTT. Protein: CALGDYYRPTYDWTGATNKLIF.

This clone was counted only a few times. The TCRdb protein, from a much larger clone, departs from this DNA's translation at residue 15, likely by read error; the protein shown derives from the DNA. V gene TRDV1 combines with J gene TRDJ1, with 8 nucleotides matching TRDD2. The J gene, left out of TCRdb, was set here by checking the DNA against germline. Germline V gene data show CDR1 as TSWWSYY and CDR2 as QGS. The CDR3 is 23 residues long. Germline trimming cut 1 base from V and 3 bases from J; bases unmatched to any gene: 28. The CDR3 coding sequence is TGTGCTCTTGGGGAACCCTTCCTATCCCGGGGAGATGACATTGCATCGGGCGCCGATAAACTCATCTTT. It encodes CALGEPFLSRGDDIASGADKLIF.

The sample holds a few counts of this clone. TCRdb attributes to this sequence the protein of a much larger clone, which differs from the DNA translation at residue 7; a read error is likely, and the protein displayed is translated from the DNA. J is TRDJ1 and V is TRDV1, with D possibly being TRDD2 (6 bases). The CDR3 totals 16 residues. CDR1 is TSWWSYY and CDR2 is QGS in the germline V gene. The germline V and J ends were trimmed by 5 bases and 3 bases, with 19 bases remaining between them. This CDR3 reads CALGRRAISSSDKLIF. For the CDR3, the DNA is TGTGCTCTTGGGCGCCGAGCTATTTCTTCCTCCGATAAACTCATCTTT.

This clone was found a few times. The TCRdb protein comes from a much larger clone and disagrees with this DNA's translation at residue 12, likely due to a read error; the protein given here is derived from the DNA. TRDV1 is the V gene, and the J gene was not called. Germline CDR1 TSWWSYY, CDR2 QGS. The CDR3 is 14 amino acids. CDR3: CALGAPKNTDKPIF. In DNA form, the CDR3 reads TGTGCTCTTGGGGCACCCAAAAACACCGATAAACCCATCTTT.

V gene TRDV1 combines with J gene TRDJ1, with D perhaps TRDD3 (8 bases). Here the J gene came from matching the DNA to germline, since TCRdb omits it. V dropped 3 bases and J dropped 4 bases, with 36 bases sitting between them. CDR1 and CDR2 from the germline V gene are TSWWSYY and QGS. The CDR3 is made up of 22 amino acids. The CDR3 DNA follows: TGTGCTCTTGGGGACCCAGGTCAACCCCTATTCCTACTGGGGGGCTACCACGATAAACTCATCTTT. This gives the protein CALGDPGQPLFLLGGYHDKLIF.

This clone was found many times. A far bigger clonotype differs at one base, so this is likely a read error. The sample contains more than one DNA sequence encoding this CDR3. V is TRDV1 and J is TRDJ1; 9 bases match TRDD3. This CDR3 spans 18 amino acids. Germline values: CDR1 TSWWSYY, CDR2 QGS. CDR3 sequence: CALGELSYWGTPYSKLIF. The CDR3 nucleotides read TGTGCTCTAGGGGAACTGTCCTACTGGGGGACCCCCTATAGTAAACTCATCTTT.

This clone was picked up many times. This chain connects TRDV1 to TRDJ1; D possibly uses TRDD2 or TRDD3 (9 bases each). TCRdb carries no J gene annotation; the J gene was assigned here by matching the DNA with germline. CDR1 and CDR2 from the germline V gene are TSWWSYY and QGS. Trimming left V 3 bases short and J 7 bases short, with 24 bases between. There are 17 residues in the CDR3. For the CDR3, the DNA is TGTGCTCTTGGGGAGGGAGCCTTCCTACGCTGGGGGATTAAACTCATCTTT. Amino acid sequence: CALGEGAFLRWGIKLIF.

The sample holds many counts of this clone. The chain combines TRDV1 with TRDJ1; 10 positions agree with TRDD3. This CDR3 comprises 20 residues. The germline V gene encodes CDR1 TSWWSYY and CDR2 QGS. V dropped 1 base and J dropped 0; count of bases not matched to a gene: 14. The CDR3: CALGEPGHWGIPLYTDKLIF. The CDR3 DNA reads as TGTGCTCTTGGGGAACCAGGACACTGGGGGATTCCGCTGTACACCGATAAACTCATCTTT.

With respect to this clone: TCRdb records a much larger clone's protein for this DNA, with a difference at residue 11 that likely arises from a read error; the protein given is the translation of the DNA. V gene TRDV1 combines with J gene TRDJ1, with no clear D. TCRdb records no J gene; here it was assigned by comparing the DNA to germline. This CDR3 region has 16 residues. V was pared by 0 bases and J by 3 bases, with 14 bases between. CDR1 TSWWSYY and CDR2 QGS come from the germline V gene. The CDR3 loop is CALGELLPLYADKLIF. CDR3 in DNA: TGTGCTCTTGGGGAACTACTCCCCCTTTACGCCGATAAACTCATCTTT.